Listed here is a single TCR beta chain. Sequenced by immunoSEQ multiplex PCR; TCRdb stores in-frame clones only, minus some. The sample lists some 900,000 clones; approximately 80% were seen once. The data are from a study of shared clonotypes between healthy human individuals. This CDR3 region has 17 residues. Trimming shortened V by 0 bases and J by 1 base, and 13 bases separated the two germline ends. Per the germline V gene, CDR1 is SGDLS and CDR2 is YYNGEE. The sequenced sample was memory CD4+ T cells sorted from blood. Subset specified: CD45RA-negative fraction. The chain is built from TRBV9 and TRBJ2-2; D might be TRBD1 (5 bases). This TCR derives from a man between 18 and 35 years old in good health. The CDR3 reads CASSVGRQGGNTGELFF. The CDR3 DNA is TGTGCCAGCAGCGTAGGGCGGCAGGGCGGGAACACCGGGGAGCTGTTTTTT.